Listed below are T cell receptor beta chains from one sample, sequenced in a study of CD8 T cells in Susac syndrome. TCRdb processed the immunoSEQ multiplex PCR reads anew with MiXCR; each CDR3 protein has one entry. The data hold tens of thousands of distinct CDR3 sequences, with approximately 94% observed a single time. Sequenced input: CD8+ T cells from PBMCs. The receptor set was obtained from a human donor in good health. Both conserved end residues are part of each CDR3. The order of the fields is J gene, D gene, clone size, CDR3 length, V gene, CDR3 protein, CDR3 DNA. D genes are given only for firm matches. Only part of the rows carry a size: once, few, many, or a class if the clone is expanded.

J: TRBJ1-6; D: NA; size: once; length: 13; V: TRBV29-1; CDR3: CSVQSGGNSPLHF; DNA: TGCAGCGTTCAATCGGGTGGTAATTCACCCCTCCACTTT
J: TRBJ2-7; D: NA; size: NA; length: 14; V: TRBV27; CDR3: CASTGGSSSYEQYF; DNA: TGTGCCAGCACCGGGGGCAGCAGCTCCTACGAGCAGTACTTC
J: TRBJ2-7; D: NA; size: NA; length: 15; V: TRBV4-3; CDR3: CASSQDAGRSYEQYF; DNA: TGCGCCAGCAGCCAAGATGCAGGGCGGTCCTACGAGCAGTACTTC
J: TRBJ1-2; D: TRBD1; size: NA; length: 12; V: TRBV27; CDR3: CASKGADYGYTF; DNA: TGTGCCAGCAAGGGGGCTGACTATGGCTACACCTTC
J: TRBJ2-1; D: TRBD2; size: NA; length: 12; V: TRBV27; CDR3: CASSSTSLEQFF; DNA: TGTGCCAGCAGTTCGACTAGCCTGGAGCAGTTCTTC
J: TRBJ2-1; D: TRBD1; size: once; length: 15; V: TRBV27; CDR3: CASRLPGQGAGEQFF; DNA: TGTGCCAGCAGATTACCGGGACAGGGGGCCGGTGAGCAGTTCTTC
J: TRBJ1-4; D: NA; size: NA; length: 19; V: TRBV27; CDR3: CASSLSIPVQGGANEKLFF; DNA: TGTGCCAGCAGTTTATCGATACCCGTACAGGGCGGGGCTAATGAAAAACTGTTTTTT
J: TRBJ2-5; D: NA; size: NA; length: 14; V: TRBV7-9; CDR3: CASSLVLTGETQYF; DNA: TGTGCCAGCAGCTTAGTCCTAACGGGAGAGACCCAGTACTTC
J: TRBJ2-1; D: NA; size: NA; length: 14; V: TRBV15; CDR3: CATSRDGMWGEQFF; DNA: TGTGCCACCAGCAGGGACGGGATGTGGGGTGAGCAGTTCTTC
J: TRBJ2-1; D: NA; size: NA; length: 20; V: TRBV7-2; CDR3: CASSLAKWGNGDSSYNEQFF; DNA: TGTGCCAGCAGCTTAGCCAAATGGGGGAATGGGGACTCATCCTACAATGAGCAGTTCTTC
J: TRBJ1-5; D: NA; size: NA; length: 17; V: TRBV27; CDR3: CASSPGARGFSNQPQHF; DNA: TGTGCCAGCAGCCCGGGGGCACGGGGATTTAGCAATCAGCCCCAGCATTTT
J: TRBJ1-5; D: NA; size: NA; length: 16; V: TRBV20-1; CDR3: CSARPTGGGLNQPQHF; DNA: TGCAGTGCTAGACCGACGGGGGGCGGTCTAAATCAGCCCCAGCATTTT
J: TRBJ2-2; D: NA; size: NA; length: 14; V: TRBV28; CDR3: CASKDNANTGELFF; DNA: TGTGCCAGCAAGGACAACGCGAACACCGGGGAGCTGTTTTTT
J: TRBJ1-2; D: TRBD1; size: NA; length: 16; V: TRBV5-6; CDR3: CASSLLQGARNYGYTF; DNA: TGTGCCAGCAGCTTACTGCAGGGGGCGCGGAACTATGGCTACACCTTC
J: TRBJ1-5; D: NA; size: NA; length: 13; V: TRBV5-1; CDR3: CASSLGRNQPQHF; DNA: TGCGCCAGCAGCTTGGGTCGAAATCAGCCCCAGCATTTT
J: TRBJ1-5; D: NA; size: NA; length: 12; V: TRBV20-1; CDR3: CSARDMGMPQHF; DNA: TGCAGTGCTAGAGATATGGGGATGCCCCAGCATTTT
J: TRBJ2-3; D: TRBD2; size: NA; length: 16; V: TRBV27; CDR3: CASRSRAGLRTDTQYF; DNA: TGTGCCAGCAGGAGTCGAGCGGGGTTACGCACAGATACGCAGTATTTT
J: TRBJ1-2; D: TRBD1; size: NA; length: 13; V: TRBV9; CDR3: CASSVGQSYGYTF; DNA: TGTGCCAGCAGCGTGGGACAGAGCTATGGCTACACCTTC
J: TRBJ2-1; D: TRBD1; size: NA; length: 16; V: TRBV3-1; CDR3: CASSQDDRGRPDEQFF; DNA: TGTGCCAGCAGCCAAGATGACAGGGGAAGACCAGATGAGCAGTTCTTC
J: TRBJ2-1; D: NA; size: NA; length: 16; V: TRBV7-9; CDR3: CASSSRDRSSYNEQFF; DNA: TGTGCCAGCAGCTCACGGGACCGGAGCTCCTACAATGAGCAGTTCTTC
J: TRBJ2-1; D: NA; size: NA; length: 11; V: TRBV27; CDR3: CASSSTGPPFF; DNA: TGTGCCAGCAGTTCCACAGGACCGCCGTTCTTC
J: TRBJ2-5; D: NA; size: few; length: 12; V: TRBV20-1; CDR3: CSARVPGETQYF; DNA: TGCAGTGCTCGGGTCCCCGGGGAGACCCAGTACTTC
J: TRBJ2-3; D: TRBD2; size: NA; length: 16; V: TRBV3-1; CDR3: CASSQVPSGITDTQYF; DNA: TGTGCCAGCAGCCAAGTCCCCAGCGGGATCACAGATACGCAGTATTTT
J: TRBJ2-3; D: NA; size: few; length: 13; V: TRBV24-1; CDR3: CATSDFPADTQYF; DNA: TGTGCCACCAGTGATTTTCCGGCAGATACGCAGTATTTT
J: TRBJ1-2; D: NA; size: NA; length: 11; V: TRBV11-2; CDR3: CASSHAGRYTF; DNA: TGTGCCAGCAGCCACGCCGGGCGCTACACCTTC
J: TRBJ2-5; D: NA; size: NA; length: 11; V: TRBV29-1; CDR3: CSVGRRETQYF; DNA: TGCAGCGTTGGTAGGAGGGAGACCCAGTACTTC
J: TRBJ1-1; D: TRBD1; size: NA; length: 14; V: TRBV2; CDR3: CASSAGQGGTEAFF; DNA: TGTGCCAGCAGCGCCGGACAGGGTGGCACTGAAGCTTTCTTT
J: TRBJ2-3; D: NA; size: once; length: 16; V: TRBV6-1; CDR3: CASSPAGDISTDTQYF; DNA: TGTGCCAGCAGTCCGGCCGGAGACATAAGCACAGATACGCAGTATTTT
J: TRBJ1-1; D: NA; size: NA; length: 12; V: TRBV18; CDR3: CASSLYRDEAFF; DNA: TGTGCCAGCTCATTGTACAGGGATGAAGCTTTCTTT
J: TRBJ2-7; D: NA; size: once; length: 14; V: TRBV11-2; CDR3: CASRSTEGAYEQYF; DNA: TGTGCCAGCAGAAGCACCGAGGGCGCCTACGAGCAGTACTTC
J: TRBJ1-2; D: NA; size: NA; length: 14; V: TRBV27; CDR3: CASSYSTGNYGYTF; DNA: TGTGCCAGCAGTTACTCCACGGGGAACTATGGCTACACCTTC
J: TRBJ1-2; D: TRBD1; size: NA; length: 14; V: TRBV9; CDR3: CASSGERQGPTYTF; DNA: TGTGCCAGCAGCGGGGAGCGACAGGGGCCGACCTACACCTTC
J: TRBJ1-1; D: NA; size: NA; length: 16; V: TRBV12-3/TRBV12-4; CDR3: CASSLETKAGGTEAFF; DNA: TGTGCCAGCAGTTTAGAAACTAAGGCGGGTGGGACTGAAGCTTTCTTT
J: TRBJ1-1; D: NA; size: NA; length: 14; V: TRBV21-1; CDR3: CASSPRGVNTEAFF; DNA: TGTGCCAGCAGCCCTCGAGGGGTGAACACTGAAGCTTTCTTT
J: TRBJ2-2; D: NA; size: few; length: 12; V: TRBV13; CDR3: CASSFYTGELFF; DNA: TGTGCCAGCAGCTTTTACACCGGGGAGCTGTTTTTT